Here is one TCR beta chain with its context. Its antigen remains unidentified. Per-base qualities were not stored, and no clone one base away is much larger. The data are from a study of blood T cell repertoires in COVID-19 (TCRdb year 2020). About the full investigation: Samples from collaborators originated in the United States, Italy and Spain and spanned both the acute and convalescent phases of COVID-19. The material from the prospective study consisted of cDNA or gDNA derived from T cells, B-cell-depleted T cells, or PBMCs. Deeply sampled blood TCRbeta repertoires from subjects exposed to, actively infected with, or recovered from COVID-19 were included in the dataset. The repertoires were released in a freely available public database intended as a resource for research on the immune response to SARS-CoV-2. Samples were obtained from the ongoing ImmuneRACE study (first 160 participants) and from about 1,300 subjects provided by 6 global collaborators. Sample metadata almost always included a de-identified subject ID, COVID-19 status, age in years and sex. Where HLA class I and class II types were available, the types were taken from metadata supplied by the sample provider, not from assay-based typing. Broad study findings and their caveats: The amount of clinical and demographic metadata varied by source and participant and was provided uncurated.

Looking up the germline V gene yields CDR1 SNHLY and CDR2 FYNNEI. Trimming removed 6 bases from V and 4 bases from J; the gene matches leave 7 bases unexplained. Inclusive of the bounding cysteine and phenylalanine, the CDR3 is 14 residues long. The sequence is cut down to CDR3 DNA, 42 bases in frame from base 1. The collaborating institutions used their own protocols to collect whole blood in K2EDTA tubes. For TCRbeta analysis, collaborators shipped samples in one of three forms: frozen whole blood, isolated PBMCs, or DNA extracted from either of those sample types. TCRbeta CDR3 regions were amplified from genomic DNA by means of the immunoSEQ Assay, a bias-controlled multiplex PCR. Turning to the authors' computational methods: Within the assay, amplification of reference gene primers was used to estimate how many nucleated cells each sample contained. To quantify the absolute abundance of each unique TCRbeta CDR3 rearrangement, sequence reads were collapsed and filtered. For each sample, productive Simpson clonality was calculated by taking the square root of Simpson's diversity index across productive rearrangements. TCRdb provides this immuneACCESS table in a form limited to in-frame rearrangements. Some clones are lacking; in checked studies, under half of them reflect an unresolved V gene, and why the rest are absent is not known. The DNA gave D and trimming, while V, J and clone size come from that table. The sample yields about 160,000 clones; about 90% were counted once. The ten largest clones take up about 5.7% of the sample.

The chain couples TRBV2 to TRBJ2-7, with 9 bases aligning to TRBD1. The TCR originated in a man older than 75 with acute or convalescent COVID-19. What was sequenced was peripheral blood. The CDR3 in this case is CASRDRGTGYEQYF. In nucleotides, the sequence is TGTGCCAGCAGAGACCGGGGGACAGGGTACGAGCAGTACTTC.